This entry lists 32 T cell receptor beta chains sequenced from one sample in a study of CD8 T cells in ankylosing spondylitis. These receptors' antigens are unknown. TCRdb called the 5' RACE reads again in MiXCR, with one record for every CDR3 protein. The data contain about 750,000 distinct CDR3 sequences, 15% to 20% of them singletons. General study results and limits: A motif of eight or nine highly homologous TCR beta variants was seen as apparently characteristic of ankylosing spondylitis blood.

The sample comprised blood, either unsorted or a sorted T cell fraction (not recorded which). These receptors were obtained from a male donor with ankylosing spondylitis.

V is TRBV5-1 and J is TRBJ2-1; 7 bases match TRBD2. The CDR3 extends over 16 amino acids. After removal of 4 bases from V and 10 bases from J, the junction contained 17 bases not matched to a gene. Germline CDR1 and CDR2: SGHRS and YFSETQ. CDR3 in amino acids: CASSPTGTTTEVEQFF. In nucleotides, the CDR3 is TGCGCCAGCAGCCCAACGGGGACTACGACGGAGGTAGAGCAGTTCTTC.

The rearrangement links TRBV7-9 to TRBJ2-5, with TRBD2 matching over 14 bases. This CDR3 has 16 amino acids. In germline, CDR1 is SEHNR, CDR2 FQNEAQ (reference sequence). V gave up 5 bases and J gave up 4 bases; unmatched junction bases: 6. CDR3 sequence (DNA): TGTGCCAGCAGCACTGGACTAGCGGGGGGAATAGAGACCCAGTACTTC. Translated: CASSTGLAGGIETQYF.

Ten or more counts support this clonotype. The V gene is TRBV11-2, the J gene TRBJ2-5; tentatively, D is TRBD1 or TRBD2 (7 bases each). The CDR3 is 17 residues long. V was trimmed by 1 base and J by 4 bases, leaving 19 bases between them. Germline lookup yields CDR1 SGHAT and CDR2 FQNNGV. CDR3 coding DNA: TGTGCCAGCAGCTTAGGTCGTATGGCAGGGGGGGGAGAGACCCAGTACTTC. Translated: CASSLGRMAGGGETQYF.

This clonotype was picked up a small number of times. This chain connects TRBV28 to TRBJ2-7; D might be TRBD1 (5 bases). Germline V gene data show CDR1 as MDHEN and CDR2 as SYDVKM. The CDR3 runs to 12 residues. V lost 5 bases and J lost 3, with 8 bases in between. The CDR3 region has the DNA TGTGCCAGCAGTATCACAGGCTACGAGCAGTACTTC. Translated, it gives CASSITGYEQYF.

The CDR3 spells CAISGNLAVSYNEQFF. As DNA, the CDR3 is TGTGCCATCAGTGGAAATCTAGCAGTCTCCTACAATGAGCAGTTCTTC. The chain employs TRBV10-3 and TRBJ2-1; possibly TRBD2 for D (5 bases). The V gene lost 4 bases and the J gene lost 0 bases, with 13 bases spanning the gap. Germline V lookup: CDR1 ENHRY, CDR2 SYGVKD. The CDR3 loop spans 16 amino acids.

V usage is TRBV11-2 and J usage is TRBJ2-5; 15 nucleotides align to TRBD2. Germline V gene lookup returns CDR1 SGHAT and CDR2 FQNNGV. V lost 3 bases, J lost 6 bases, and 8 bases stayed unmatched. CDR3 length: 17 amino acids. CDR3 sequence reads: CASSFEGGLAGGKTQYF. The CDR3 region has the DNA TGTGCCAGCAGCTTCGAGGGCGGACTAGCGGGGGGGAAGACCCAGTACTTC.

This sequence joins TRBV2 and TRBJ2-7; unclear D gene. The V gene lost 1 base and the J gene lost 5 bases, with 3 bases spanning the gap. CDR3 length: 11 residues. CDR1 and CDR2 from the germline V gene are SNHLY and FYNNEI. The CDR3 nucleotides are TGTGCCAGCAGTGAAGTTGACGAGCAGTACTTC. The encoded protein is CASSEVDEQYF.

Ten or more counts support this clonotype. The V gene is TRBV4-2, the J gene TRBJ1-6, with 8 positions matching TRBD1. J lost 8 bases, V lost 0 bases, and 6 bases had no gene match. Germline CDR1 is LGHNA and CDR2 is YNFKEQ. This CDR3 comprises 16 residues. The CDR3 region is CASSQDIGQGYSPLHF. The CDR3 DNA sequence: TGTGCCAGCAGCCAAGATATCGGACAGGGTTATTCACCCCTCCACTTT.

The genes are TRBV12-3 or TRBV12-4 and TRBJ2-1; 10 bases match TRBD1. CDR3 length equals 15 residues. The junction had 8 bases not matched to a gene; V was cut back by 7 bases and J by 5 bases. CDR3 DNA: TGTGCCAGCATCACCGGGACAGGGGTGAACAATGAGCAGTTCTTC. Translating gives CASITGTGVNNEQFF.

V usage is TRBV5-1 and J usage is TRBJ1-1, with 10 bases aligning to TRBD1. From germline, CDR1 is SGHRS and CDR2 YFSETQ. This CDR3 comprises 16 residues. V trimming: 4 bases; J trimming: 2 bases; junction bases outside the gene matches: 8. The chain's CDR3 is CASSRGTGAFNTEAFF. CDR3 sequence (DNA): TGCGCCAGCAGCCGTGGGACAGGGGCCTTTAACACTGAAGCTTTCTTT.

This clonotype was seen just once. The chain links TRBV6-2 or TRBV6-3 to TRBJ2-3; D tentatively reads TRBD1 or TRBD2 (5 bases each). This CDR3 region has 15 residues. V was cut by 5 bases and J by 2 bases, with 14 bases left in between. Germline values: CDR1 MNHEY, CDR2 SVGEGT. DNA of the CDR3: TGTGCCAGCAGTGGCCGGGACGGCGACACAGATACGCAGTATTTT. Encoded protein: CASSGRDGDTDTQYF.

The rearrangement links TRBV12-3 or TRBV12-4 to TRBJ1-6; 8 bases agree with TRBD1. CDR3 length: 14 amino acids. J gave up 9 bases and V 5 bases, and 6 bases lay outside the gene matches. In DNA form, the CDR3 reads TGTGCCAGCAGTGCCTCCGGGACAGGTTCACCCCTCCACTTT. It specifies CASSASGTGSPLHF.

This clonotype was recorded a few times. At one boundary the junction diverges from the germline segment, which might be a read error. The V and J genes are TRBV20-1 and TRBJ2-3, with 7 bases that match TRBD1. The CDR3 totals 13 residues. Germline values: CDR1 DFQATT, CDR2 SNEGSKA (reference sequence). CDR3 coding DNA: TGCAGTGCTAGAGATCCGGGGACAGAGACGCAGTATTTT. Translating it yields CSARDPGTETQYF.

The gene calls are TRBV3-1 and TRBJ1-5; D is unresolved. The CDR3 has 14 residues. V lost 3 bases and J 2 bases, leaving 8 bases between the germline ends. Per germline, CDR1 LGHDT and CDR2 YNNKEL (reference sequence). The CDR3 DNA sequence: TGTGCCAGCAGCCAGTCTATGGGCAATCAGCCCCAGCATTTT. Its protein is CASSQSMGNQPQHF. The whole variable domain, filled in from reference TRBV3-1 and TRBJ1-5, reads DTAVSQTPKYLVTQMGNDKSIKCEQNLGHDTMYWYKQDSKKFLKIMFSYNNKELIINETVPNRFSPKSPDKAHLNLHINSLELGDSAVYFCASSQSMGNQPQHFGDGTRLSIL.

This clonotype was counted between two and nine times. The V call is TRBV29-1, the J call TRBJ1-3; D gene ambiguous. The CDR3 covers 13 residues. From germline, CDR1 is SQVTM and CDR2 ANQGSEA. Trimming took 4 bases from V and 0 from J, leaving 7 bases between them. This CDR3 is CSVGVLSGNTIYF. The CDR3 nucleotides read TGCAGCGTTGGGGTCCTCTCTGGAAACACCATATATTTT.

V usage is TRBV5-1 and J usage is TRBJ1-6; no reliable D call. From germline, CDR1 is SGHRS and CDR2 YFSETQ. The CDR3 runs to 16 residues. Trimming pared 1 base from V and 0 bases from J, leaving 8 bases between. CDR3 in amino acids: CASSLTGYSYNSPLHF. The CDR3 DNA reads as TGCGCCAGCAGCTTGACGGGCTACTCCTATAATTCACCCCTCCACTTT.

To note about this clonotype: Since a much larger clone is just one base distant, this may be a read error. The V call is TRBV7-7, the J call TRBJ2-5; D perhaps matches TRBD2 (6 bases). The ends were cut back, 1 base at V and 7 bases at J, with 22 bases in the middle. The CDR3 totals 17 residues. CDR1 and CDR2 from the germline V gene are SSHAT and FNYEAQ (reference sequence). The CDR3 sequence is CASSLEGGAGSSGTQYF. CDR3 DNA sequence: TGTGCCAGCAGCTTAGAAGGAGGTGCGGGGTCTTCGGGGACCCAGTACTTC.

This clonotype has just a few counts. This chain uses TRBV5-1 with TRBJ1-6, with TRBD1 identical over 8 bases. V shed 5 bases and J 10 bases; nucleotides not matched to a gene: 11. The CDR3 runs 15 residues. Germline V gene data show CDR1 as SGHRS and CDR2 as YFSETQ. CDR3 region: CASSPGQGEVSPLHF. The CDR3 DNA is TGCGCCAGCAGTCCCGGACAGGGAGAGGTCTCACCCCTCCACTTT.

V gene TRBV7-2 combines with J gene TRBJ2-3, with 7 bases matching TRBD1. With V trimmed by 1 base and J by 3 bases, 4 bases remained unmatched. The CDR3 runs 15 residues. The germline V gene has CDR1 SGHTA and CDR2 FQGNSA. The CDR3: CASSLGQGQTDTQYF. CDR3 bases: TGTGCCAGCAGCTTAGGACAGGGACAGACAGATACGCAGTATTTT.

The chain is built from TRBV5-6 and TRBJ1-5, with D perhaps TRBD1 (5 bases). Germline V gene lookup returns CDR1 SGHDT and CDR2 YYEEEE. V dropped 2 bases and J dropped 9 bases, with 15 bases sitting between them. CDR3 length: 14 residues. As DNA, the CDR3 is TGTGCCAGCAGCTTAATTGTGGGGGGTTCGCCCCAGCATTTT. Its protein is CASSLIVGGSPQHF.

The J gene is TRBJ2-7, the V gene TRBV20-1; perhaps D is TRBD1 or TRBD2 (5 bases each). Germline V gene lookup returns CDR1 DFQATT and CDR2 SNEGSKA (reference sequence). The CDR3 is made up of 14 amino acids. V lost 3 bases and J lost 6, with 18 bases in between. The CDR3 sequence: CSASYPGPTAEQYF. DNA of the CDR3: TGCAGTGCTAGTTACCCGGGACCGACCGCCGAGCAGTACTTC.

CDR3 nucleotides: TGCGCCAGCAGCTTGGCCCGGGCAGGGACGAACACCGGGGAGCTGTTTTTT. Translated: CASSLARAGTNTGELFF. The chain recombines TRBV5-1 with TRBJ2-2; D perhaps matches TRBD1 (5 bases). The CDR3 sequence is 17 residues long. Between the trimmed V and J ends, which lost 0 bases and 0 bases, there was a span of 12 bases. Germline loops: CDR1 SGHRS, CDR2 YFSETQ.

The CDR3 region has the DNA TGCAGTGCCCCCTCCCCGGGGGCCAATCAGCCCCAGCATTTT. It is translated as CSAPSPGANQPQHF. The chain recombines TRBV20-1 with TRBJ1-5, with a possible D match to TRBD1 (6 bases). Trimming took 6 bases from V and 3 from J, leaving 15 bases between them. The CDR3 loop spans 14 amino acids. The germline gives CDR1 DFQATT, CDR2 SNEGSKA (reference sequence).

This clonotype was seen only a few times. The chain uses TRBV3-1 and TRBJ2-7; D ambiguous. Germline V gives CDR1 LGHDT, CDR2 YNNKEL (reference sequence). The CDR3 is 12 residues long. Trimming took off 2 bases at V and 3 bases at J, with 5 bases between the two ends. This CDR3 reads CASSQLNYEQYF. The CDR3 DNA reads TGTGCCAGCAGCCAACTTAACTACGAGCAGTACTTC.

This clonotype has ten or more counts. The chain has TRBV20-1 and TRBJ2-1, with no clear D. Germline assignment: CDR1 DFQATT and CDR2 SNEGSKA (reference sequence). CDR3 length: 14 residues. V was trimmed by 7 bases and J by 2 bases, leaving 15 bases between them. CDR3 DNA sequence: TGCAGTGTCAGAAAGCAACCACCCTACAATGAGCAGTTCTTC. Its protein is CSVRKQPPYNEQFF.

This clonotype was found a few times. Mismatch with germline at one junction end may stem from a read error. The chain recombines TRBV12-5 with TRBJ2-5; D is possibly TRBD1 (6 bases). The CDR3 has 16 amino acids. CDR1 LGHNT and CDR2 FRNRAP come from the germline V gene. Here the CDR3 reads CASALRAGTSQETQYF. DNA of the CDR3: TGTGCTAGTGCTTTGCGCGCCGGGACAAGCCAAGAGACCCAGTACTTC.

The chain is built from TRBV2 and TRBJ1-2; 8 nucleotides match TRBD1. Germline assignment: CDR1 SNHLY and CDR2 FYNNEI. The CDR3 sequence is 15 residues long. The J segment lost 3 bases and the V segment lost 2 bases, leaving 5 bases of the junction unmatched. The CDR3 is CASSERTGTHYGYTF. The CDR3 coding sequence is TGTGCCAGCAGTGAAAGGACAGGGACGCACTATGGCTACACCTTC. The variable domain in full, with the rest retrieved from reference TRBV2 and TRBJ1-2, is EPEVTQTPSHQVTQMGQEVILRCVPISNHLYFYWYRQILGQKVEFLVSFYNNEISEKSEIFDDQFSVERPDGSNFTLKIRSTKLEDSAMYFCASSERTGTHYGYTFGSGTRLTVV.

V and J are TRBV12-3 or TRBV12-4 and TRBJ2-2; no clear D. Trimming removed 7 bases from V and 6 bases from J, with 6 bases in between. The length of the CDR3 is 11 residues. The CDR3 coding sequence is TGTGCCAGCAAAAATGCCGGGGAGCTGTTTTTT. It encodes CASKNAGELFF.

CDR3 loop: CASSLIKDSPLHF. CDR3 bases: TGTGCCAGCAGCTTAATAAAGGACTCACCCCTCCACTTT. V gene TRBV7-9 combines with J gene TRBJ1-6; D not resolved. Germline V gene lookup returns CDR1 SEHNR and CDR2 FQNEAQ (reference sequence). The ends were cut back, 2 bases at V and 10 bases at J, with 9 bases in the middle. The CDR3 totals 13 residues. Full variable domain (outside the CDR3, taken from reference TRBV7-9 and TRBJ1-6): DTGVSQNPRHKITKRGQNVTFRCDPISEHNRLYWYRQTLGQGPEFLTYFQNEAQLEKSRLLSDRFSAERPKGSFSTLEIQRTEQGDSAMYLCASSLIKDSPLHFGNGTRLTVT.

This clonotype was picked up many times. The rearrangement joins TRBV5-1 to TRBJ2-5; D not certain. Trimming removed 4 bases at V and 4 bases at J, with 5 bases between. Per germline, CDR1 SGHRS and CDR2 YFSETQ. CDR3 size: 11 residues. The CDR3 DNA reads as TGCGCCAGCAGCGACCTAGAGACCCAGTACTTC. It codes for CASSDLETQYF.

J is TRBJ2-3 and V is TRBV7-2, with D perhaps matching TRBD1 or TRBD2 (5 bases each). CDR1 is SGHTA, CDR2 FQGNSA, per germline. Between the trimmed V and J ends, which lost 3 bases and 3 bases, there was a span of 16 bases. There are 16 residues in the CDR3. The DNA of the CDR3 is TGTGCCAGCAGCTTTTCGAAATTGGGGGAAACAGATACGCAGTATTTT. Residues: CASSFSKLGETDTQYF.

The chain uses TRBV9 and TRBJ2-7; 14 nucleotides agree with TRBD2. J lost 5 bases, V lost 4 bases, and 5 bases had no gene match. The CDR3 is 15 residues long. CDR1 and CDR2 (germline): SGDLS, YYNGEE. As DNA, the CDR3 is TGTGCCAGCAGCTCCGGGACTAGCGGGGGTAACGAGCAGTACTTC. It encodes CASSSGTSGGNEQYF.